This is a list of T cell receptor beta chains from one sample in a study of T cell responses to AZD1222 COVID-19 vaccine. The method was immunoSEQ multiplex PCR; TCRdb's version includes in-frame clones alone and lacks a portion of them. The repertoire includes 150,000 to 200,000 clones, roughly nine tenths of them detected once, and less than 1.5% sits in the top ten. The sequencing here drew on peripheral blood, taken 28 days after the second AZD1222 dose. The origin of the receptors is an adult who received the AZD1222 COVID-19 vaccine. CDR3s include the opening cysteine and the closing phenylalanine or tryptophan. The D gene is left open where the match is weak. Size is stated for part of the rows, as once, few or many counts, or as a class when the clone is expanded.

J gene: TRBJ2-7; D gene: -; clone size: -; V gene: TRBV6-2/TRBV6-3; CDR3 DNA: TGTGCCAGCAGTTATCCCCACAGGGCTTCCTACGAGCAGTACTTC; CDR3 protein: CASSYPHRASYEQYF
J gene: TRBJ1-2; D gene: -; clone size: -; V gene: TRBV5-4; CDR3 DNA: TGTGCCAGCAGCTTGTTGGCATCCGATGGCTACACCTTC; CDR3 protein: CASSLLASDGYTF
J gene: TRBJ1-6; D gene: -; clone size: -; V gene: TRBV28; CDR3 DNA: TGTGCCAGCAGTTTTACAGGATATAATTCACCCCTCCACTTT; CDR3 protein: CASSFTGYNSPLHF
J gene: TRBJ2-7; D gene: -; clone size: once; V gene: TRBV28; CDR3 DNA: TGTGCCAGCAGCCCTCCCCCCGCGTCATTGTACGAGCAGTACTTC; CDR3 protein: CASSPPPASLYEQYF
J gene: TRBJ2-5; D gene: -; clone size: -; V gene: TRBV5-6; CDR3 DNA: TGTGCCAGCAGCTTGCGGAAAGAGACCCAGTACTTC; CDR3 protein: CASSLRKETQYF
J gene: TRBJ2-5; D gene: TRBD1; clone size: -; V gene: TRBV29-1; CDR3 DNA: TGCAGCGTCGCGACAGGGGGCGTGAGGACCCAGTACTTC; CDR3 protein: CSVATGGVRTQYF
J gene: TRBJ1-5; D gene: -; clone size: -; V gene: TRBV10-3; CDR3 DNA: TGTGCCATCAAGGCGGGGGATAGCAATCAGCCCCAGCATTTT; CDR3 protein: CAIKAGDSNQPQHF
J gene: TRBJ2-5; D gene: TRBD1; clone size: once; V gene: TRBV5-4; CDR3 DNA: TGTGCCAGCAGCTTGGGGGGGACAGAAGAGACCCAGTACTTC; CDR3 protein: CASSLGGTEETQYF
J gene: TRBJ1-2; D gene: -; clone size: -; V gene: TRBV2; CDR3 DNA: TGTGCCAGCAAGGGCCCGGGGCCCGCCCCAGGAGGCTACACCTTC; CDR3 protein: CASKGPGPAPGGYTF
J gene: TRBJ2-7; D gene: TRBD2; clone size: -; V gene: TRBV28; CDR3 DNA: TGTGCCAGCAGCCCGGGAGGGACGGAGAATTTCTACGAGCAGTACTTC; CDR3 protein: CASSPGGTENFYEQYF
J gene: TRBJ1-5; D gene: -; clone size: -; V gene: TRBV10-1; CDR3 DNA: TGCGCCAGCAGTGAAGGCAGGGATCAGCCCCAGCATTTT; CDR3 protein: CASSEGRDQPQHF
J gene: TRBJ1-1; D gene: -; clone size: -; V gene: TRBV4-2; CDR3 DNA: TGTGCCAGCAGCCAAGTTGGGTCGTCGGGGCTCGGACCAGCCACTGAAGCTTTCTTT; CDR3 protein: CASSQVGSSGLGPATEAFF
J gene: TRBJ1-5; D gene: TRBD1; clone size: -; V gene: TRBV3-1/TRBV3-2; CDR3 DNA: TGTGCCAGCAGCCAAGTCGAAACAGGGGTGGAGCCCCAGCATTTT; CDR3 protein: CASSQVETGVEPQHF
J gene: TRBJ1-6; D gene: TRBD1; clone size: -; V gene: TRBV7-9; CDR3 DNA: TGTGCCAGCATCACCGGACAGGGGAATTCACCCCTCCACTTT; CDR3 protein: CASITGQGNSPLHF
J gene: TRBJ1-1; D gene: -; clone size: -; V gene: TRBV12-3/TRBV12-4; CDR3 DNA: TGTGCCAGCAGTTTAGTACAGGTGGGAGCTTTCTTT; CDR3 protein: CASSLVQVGAFF
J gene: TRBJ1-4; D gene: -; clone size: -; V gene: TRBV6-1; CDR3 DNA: TGTGCCAGCAGTGAAGCTTCCCAGGGAATTAATGAAAAACTGTTTTTT; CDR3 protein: CASSEASQGINEKLFF
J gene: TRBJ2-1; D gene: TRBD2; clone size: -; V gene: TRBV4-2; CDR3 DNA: TGTGCCAGCAGCCCCGGGACTAGCGGGAAAGGGACCTACAATGAGCAGTTCTTC; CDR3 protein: CASSPGTSGKGTYNEQFF
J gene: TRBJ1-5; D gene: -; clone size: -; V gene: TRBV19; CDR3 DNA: TGTGCCAGTACCACCGGACGGGATTATAATCAGCCCCAGCATTTT; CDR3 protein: CASTTGRDYNQPQHF
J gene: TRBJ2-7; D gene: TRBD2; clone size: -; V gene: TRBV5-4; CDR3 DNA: TGTGCCAGCAGCGGACCCGGGACTAGCGGGAGGGGAGGCTACGAGCAGTACTTC; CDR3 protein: CASSGPGTSGRGGYEQYF
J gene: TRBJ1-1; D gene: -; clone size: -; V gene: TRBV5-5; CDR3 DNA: TGTGCCAGCAGCTTGGTTGGGGGGGACACTGAAGCTTTCTTT; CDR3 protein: CASSLVGGDTEAFF
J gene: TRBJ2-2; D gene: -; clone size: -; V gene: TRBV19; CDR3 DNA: TGTGCCAGTAGTGTCTATGCCGTCGATAGGGGGTCGGGGGAGCTGTTTTTT; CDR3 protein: CASSVYAVDRGSGELFF
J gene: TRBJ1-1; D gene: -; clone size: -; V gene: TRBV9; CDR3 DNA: TGTGCCAGCAGCGTAAGTCCCGGGGTGCCCACTGAAGCTTTCTTT; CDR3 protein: CASSVSPGVPTEAFF
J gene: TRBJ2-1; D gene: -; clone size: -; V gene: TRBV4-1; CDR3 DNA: TGCGCCAGCAGCCAAGATGGTCTGAATGAGCAGTTCTTC; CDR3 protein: CASSQDGLNEQFF
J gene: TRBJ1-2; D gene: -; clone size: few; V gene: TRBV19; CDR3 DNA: TGTGCCAGTAGTATAATCCGGAACTATGGCTACACCTTC; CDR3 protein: CASSIIRNYGYTF
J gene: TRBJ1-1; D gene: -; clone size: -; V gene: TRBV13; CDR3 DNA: TGTGCCAGCAGCCGGGGCCCACCCACTGAAGCTTTCTTT; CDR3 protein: CASSRGPPTEAFF
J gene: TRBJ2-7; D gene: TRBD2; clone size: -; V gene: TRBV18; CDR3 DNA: TGTGCCAGCTCCCAGAAGACTAGCGGGAGTGGCTACGAGCAGTACTTC; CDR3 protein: CASSQKTSGSGYEQYF
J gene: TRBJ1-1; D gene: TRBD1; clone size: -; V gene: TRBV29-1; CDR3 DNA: TGCAGCGCCGGAAAAACAGGGGGCACGAACACTGAAGCTTTCTTT; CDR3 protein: CSAGKTGGTNTEAFF
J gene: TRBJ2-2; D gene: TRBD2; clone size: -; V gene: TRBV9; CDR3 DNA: TGTGCCAGCACCGCGACTAGCGGGAACACCGGGGAGCTGTTTTTT; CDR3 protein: CASTATSGNTGELFF
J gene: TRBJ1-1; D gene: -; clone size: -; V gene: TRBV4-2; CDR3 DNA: TGTGCCAGCAGCCAAGACGTGGGGGGGCTAGGGCCTTTCTTT; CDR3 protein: CASSQDVGGLGPFF
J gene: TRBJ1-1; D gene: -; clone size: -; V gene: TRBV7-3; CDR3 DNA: TGTGCCAGCAGCTTATATCAGGGACAAGAAATGGATGCTTTCTTT; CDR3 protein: CASSLYQGQEMDAFF
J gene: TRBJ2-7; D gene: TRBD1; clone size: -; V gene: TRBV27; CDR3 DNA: TGTGCCAGCAGTCCATCGACAGGGGCCAGCTCCTACGAGCAGTACTTC; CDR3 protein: CASSPSTGASSYEQYF
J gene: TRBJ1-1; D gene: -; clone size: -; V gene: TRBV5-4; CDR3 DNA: TGTGCCAGCAGCCTTGGAGTAGCGGTGAACACTGAAGCTTTCTTT; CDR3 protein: CASSLGVAVNTEAFF
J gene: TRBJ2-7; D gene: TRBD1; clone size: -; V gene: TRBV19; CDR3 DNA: TGTGCCAGTAGTGCCGGACAGGGCAGGAACGAGCAGTACTTC; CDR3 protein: CASSAGQGRNEQYF
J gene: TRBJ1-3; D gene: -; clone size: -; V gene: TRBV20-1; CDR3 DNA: TGCAGTGCTAGTTTGACAGGAGGAAGAAACACCATATATTTT; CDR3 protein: CSASLTGGRNTIYF
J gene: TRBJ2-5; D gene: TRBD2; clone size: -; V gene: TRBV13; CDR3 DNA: TGTGCCAGCAGCCACCCCGGGACTAGCGGGGGACGGCAAGAGACCCAGTACTTC; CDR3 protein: CASSHPGTSGGRQETQYF
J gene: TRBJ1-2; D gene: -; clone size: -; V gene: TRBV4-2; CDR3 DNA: TGTGCCAGCAGCCAGGAGCAGGGGTATGGCTACACCTTC; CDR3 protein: CASSQEQGYGYTF
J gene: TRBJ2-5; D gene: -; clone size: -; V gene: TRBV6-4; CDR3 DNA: TGTGCCAGAAGGCGGAGGGCCGTACTCTGGACCCAGTACTTC; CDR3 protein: CARRRRAVLWTQYF
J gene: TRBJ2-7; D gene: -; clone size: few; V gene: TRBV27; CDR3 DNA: TGTGCCAGCAGTTTAGGACTCTCACCCGGGTGGGAGCAGTACTTC; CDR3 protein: CASSLGLSPGWEQYF
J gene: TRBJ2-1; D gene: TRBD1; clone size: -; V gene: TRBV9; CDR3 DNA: TGTGCCAGCAGCGACCGGGACAGGGGCAACTACAATGAGCAGTTCTTC; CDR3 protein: CASSDRDRGNYNEQFF